The sequence of this T cell receptor beta chain was determined in a study of T cells in Graves' hyperthyroidism and ophthalmopathy. Notes on the study in general: Blood shared most expanded thyroid clonotypes above 0.001.

From RNA transcripts, TCR beta CDR3 regions were amplified. HTBI primers drove first-round RT-PCR of the TCR CDR3. Each CDR3 protein gets one entry after TCRdb re-called the multiplex PCR reads with MiXCR. The sample consists of over 650,000 distinct CDR3 sequences, nearly 45% of them appearing once. V lost 4 bases to trimming and J lost 5 bases; unmatched junction nucleotides: 6. CDR3 length equals 16 residues. Germline V CDR1 and CDR2: KGHDR, SFDVKD. For this clonotype: Antigen unknown.

The V call is TRBV24-1, the J call TRBJ2-3; 12 nucleotides align to TRBD2. Sequencing was done on a sample of peripheral blood or thyroid tissue (not recorded which). The clonotype originates from an adult man with Graves' disease, either hyperthyroidism or ophthalmopathy (not recorded which). CDR3 in amino acids: CATSETLAGGLDTQYF. CDR3 bases: TGTGCCACCAGTGAGACTCTAGCGGGAGGGTTAGATACGCAGTATTTT.